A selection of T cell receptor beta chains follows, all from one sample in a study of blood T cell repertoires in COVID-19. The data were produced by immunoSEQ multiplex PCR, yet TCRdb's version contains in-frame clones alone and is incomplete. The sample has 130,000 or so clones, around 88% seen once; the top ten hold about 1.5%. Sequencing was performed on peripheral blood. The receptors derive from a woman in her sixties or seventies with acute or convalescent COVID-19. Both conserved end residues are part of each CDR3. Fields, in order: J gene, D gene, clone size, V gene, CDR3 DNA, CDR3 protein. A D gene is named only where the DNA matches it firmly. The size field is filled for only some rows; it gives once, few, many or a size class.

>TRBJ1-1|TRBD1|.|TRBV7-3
TGTGCCAGCAGCCTAAGCGGACAGGGGAACACTGAAGCTTTCTTT
CASSLSGQGNTEAFF
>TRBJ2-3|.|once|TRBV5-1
TGCGCCAGCAGCTTGGAGGGGACTGGAACAGATACGCAGTATTTT
CASSLEGTGTDTQYF
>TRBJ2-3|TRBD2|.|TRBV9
TGTGCCAGCAGCGTAGCGCCTAGCGGGGGCCCGGCCCAGGAGACAGATACGCAGTATTTT
CASSVAPSGGPAQETDTQYF
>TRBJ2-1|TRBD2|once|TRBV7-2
TGTGCCAGCAGCCCCGGACTAGCGGGCAATGAGCAGTTCTTC
CASSPGLAGNEQFF
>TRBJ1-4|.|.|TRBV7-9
TGTGCCAGCAGCTTAACTGGGCAGGGAGGGGAAAAACTGTTTTTT
CASSLTGQGGEKLFF
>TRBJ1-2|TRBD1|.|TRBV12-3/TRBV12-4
TGTGCCAGCAGTTTCGGGACAGTGGATGGCTACACCTTC
CASSFGTVDGYTF
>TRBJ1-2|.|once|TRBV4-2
TGTGCCAGCAGCCAAGAGATGTCTGGGGAGAACTATGGCTACACCTTC
CASSQEMSGENYGYTF
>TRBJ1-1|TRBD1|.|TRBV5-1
TGCGCCAGCAGCTTGGGGACAGGGGATTGGGGCACTGAAGCTTTCTTT
CASSLGTGDWGTEAFF
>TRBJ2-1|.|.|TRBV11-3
TGTGCCAGCAGCTTGACAGTTAGCTCCTACAATGAGCAGTTCTTC
CASSLTVSSYNEQFF
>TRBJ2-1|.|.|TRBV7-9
TGTGCCAGCAGCCCGTATTATGAGCAGTTCTTC
CASSPYYEQFF
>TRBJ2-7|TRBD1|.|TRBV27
TGTGCCAGCAGTTCCGGGACAGGGTACGAGCAGTACTTC
CASSSGTGYEQYF
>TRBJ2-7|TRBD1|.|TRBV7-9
TGTGCCAGCAGCTTGGGACAGAGAACCTACGAGCAGTACTTC
CASSLGQRTYEQYF
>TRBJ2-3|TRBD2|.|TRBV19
TGTGCCAGTAGTAAAGGACTAGCCGGCACAGATACGCAGTATTTT
CASSKGLAGTDTQYF
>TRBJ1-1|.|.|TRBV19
TGTGCCAGTAATTTTGGCCGTCTGAACACTGAAGCTTTCTTT
CASNFGRLNTEAFF
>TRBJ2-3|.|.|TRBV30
TGTGCCTGGAGCCGAGCCCCAGATACGCAGTATTTT
CAWSRAPDTQYF
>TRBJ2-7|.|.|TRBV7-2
TGTGCCAGCAGCTTCACTCGATCCTCCTACGAGCAGTACTTC
CASSFTRSSYEQYF
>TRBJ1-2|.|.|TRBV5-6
TGTGCCAGCAGCTTGGCCCAGGGGTATGGCTACACCTTC
CASSLAQGYGYTF
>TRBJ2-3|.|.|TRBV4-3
TGCGCCAGTAGGGGTGCAGATACGCAGTATTTT
CASRGADTQYF
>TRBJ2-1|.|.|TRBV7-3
TGTGCCAGCAGCTTTCAGGGATACAATGAGCAGTTCTTC
CASSFQGYNEQFF
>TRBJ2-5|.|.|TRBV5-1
TGCGCCAGCAGCTTGGCCACTACTACCTACCAAGAGACCCAGTACTTC
CASSLATTTYQETQYF
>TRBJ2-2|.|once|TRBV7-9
TGTGCCAGCAGCTCAGGGTTAGCCACCGGGGAGCTGTTTTTT
CASSSGLATGELFF
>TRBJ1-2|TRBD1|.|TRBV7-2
TGTGCCAGCAGCTTATTGGGGACAGTGAACTATGGCTACACCTTC
CASSLLGTVNYGYTF
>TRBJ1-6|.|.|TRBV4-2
TGTGCCAGCAGCCAAGATCTATCGATATCGGCGGGTTCACCCCTCCACTTT
CASSQDLSISAGSPLHF
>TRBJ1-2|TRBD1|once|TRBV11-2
TGTGCCAGCAGCTCCGGGACAGCAGGCTACACCTTC
CASSSGTAGYTF